A selection of T cell receptor beta chains follows, all from one sample in a study of CD8 T cells in Susac syndrome. Each CDR3 protein gets one entry after TCRdb re-called the immunoSEQ multiplex PCR reads with MiXCR. This sample has some 180,000 distinct CDR3 sequences, with about 95% found just once. The sample consisted of CD4+ T cells from PBMCs. Receptor source: a human donor in good health. Both conserved end residues are part of each CDR3. Each record gives: CDR3 DNA, CDR3 protein, V gene, J gene, D gene, clone size. A D gene is named only where the DNA matches it firmly. Clone size is not always given. Where it is, it says once, few, many or a class for expanded clones.

TGTGCCAGCAAAGACCCGGAGCCCAACTCCTACGAGCAGTACTTC	CASKDPEPNSYEQYF	TRBV28	TRBJ2-7	-	-
TGTGCCAGCAGTCCCCCGGGACTAGCGGTTTACAATGAGCAGTTCTTC	CASSPPGLAVYNEQFF	TRBV7-2	TRBJ2-1	TRBD2	-
TGTGCCAGCGTTCGGGCGTACCAAGAGACCCAGTACTTC	CASVRAYQETQYF	TRBV6-2/TRBV6-3	TRBJ2-5	-	-
TGCAGTGCTAAATCCGGCTACGAGCAGTACTTC	CSAKSGYEQYF	TRBV20-1	TRBJ2-7	-	-
TGTGCCAGCTCACCACCGGAGCCGTTGAAAGGAGGCTACACCTTC	CASSPPEPLKGGYTF	TRBV18	TRBJ1-2	-	-
TGTGCCTGGAGTGTTTGGTATGGCTACACCTTC	CAWSVWYGYTF	TRBV30	TRBJ1-2	-	-
TGTGCCAGCAGTTTATCCACCGGGGAGCTGTTTTTT	CASSLSTGELFF	TRBV28	TRBJ2-2	-	-
TGCGCCAGCAGCCAAGAAAGGGTAGGCGCAGATACGCAGTATTTT	CASSQERVGADTQYF	TRBV4-3	TRBJ2-3	-	-
TGTGCCAGCTCACCGCAGGGCCAGTACACTGAAGCTTTCTTT	CASSPQGQYTEAFF	TRBV18	TRBJ1-1	-	-
TGTGCCAGCAAAAGGGACAGGGATTTCTACGAGCAGTACTTC	CASKRDRDFYEQYF	TRBV6-5	TRBJ2-7	TRBD1	-
TGCAGCGTCGGGGGCCTAGCCAAAAACATTCAGTACTTC	CSVGGLAKNIQYF	TRBV29-1	TRBJ2-4	-	-
TGCAGTCCGGGGAGATACACCGGGGAGCTGTTTTTT	CSPGRYTGELFF	TRBV20-1	TRBJ2-2	-	-
TGCAGTGCTAGGGCTAGCGGGAGCCGGGAGCAGTACTTC	CSARASGSREQYF	TRBV20-1	TRBJ2-7	TRBD2	-
TGTGCCAGCAGCTTACGCGGGAGCTCCTACAATGAGCAGTTCTTC	CASSLRGSSYNEQFF	TRBV7-3	TRBJ2-1	TRBD2	-
TGTGCCAGCAGCGTAGACAGAGAGACCCAGTACTTC	CASSVDRETQYF	TRBV7-2	TRBJ2-5	-	once
TGTGCCAGCAGTTTAGCTACGACAGATACGCAGTATTTT	CASSLATTDTQYF	TRBV27	TRBJ2-3	-	-
TGTGCCAGCAGTCCGAGGACAGGGGTCGAGGGCTATGGCTACACCTTC	CASSPRTGVEGYGYTF	TRBV27	TRBJ1-2	TRBD1	-
TGCGCCAGCAGCCAAGATGCCAGGGGGCTGTCCGGTGAGCAGTTCTTC	CASSQDARGLSGEQFF	TRBV4-3	TRBJ2-1	TRBD1	-
TGTGCCAGCAGTTACCAGGACAGGGTCCTATGGGGCTACACCTTC	CASSYQDRVLWGYTF	TRBV28	TRBJ1-2	TRBD1	-
TGCAGCGCCCACTTGGTCGGAAACACCATATATTTT	CSAHLVGNTIYF	TRBV29-1	TRBJ1-3	-	once
TGCAGCGTTGAAGGGGCTAGCGGGAGGTACGAGCAGTACTTC	CSVEGASGRYEQYF	TRBV29-1	TRBJ2-7	TRBD2	-
TGTGCCAGCTCCCCAGGCAGGTTCGAGCAGTACTTC	CASSPGRFEQYF	TRBV18	TRBJ2-7	-	-
TGTGCCAGCAGCTTCCCTCCGGGACAGGGCTACGAGCAGTACTTC	CASSFPPGQGYEQYF	TRBV7-9	TRBJ2-7	TRBD1	-
TGCAGTGCCCAAACTAGCGGGAGCCCCTACGAGCAGTACTTC	CSAQTSGSPYEQYF	TRBV20-1	TRBJ2-7	TRBD2	-
TGTGCCAGCAGTTTCTATGGGGCTAACACAGATACGCAGTATTTT	CASSFYGANTDTQYF	TRBV28	TRBJ2-3	-	-
TGTGCCAGCAGTCCGAACAGCCGGCCCCAGCATTTT	CASSPNSRPQHF	TRBV6-2/TRBV6-3	TRBJ1-5	-	-
TGCAGTGCTAGTCCGACTAGCACAGATACGCAGTATTTT	CSASPTSTDTQYF	TRBV20-1	TRBJ2-3	-	-
TGTGCCAGCAGCCAAACCGGGACTAGCCACGAGCAGTACTTC	CASSQTGTSHEQYF	TRBV2	TRBJ2-7	TRBD2	-
TGTGCCAGCAGGACCACCGGGGGCGCGTACAATGAGCAGTTCTTC	CASRTTGGAYNEQFF	TRBV28	TRBJ2-1	-	-
TGCAGTGCTAGATCTGGGGTAACTACCGGGGAGCTGTTTTTT	CSARSGVTTGELFF	TRBV20-1	TRBJ2-2	-	-
TGTGCCAGCAGTTCCCCAGCGGGAGGGACCCACGAGCAGTACTTC	CASSSPAGGTHEQYF	TRBV27	TRBJ2-7	TRBD2	-
TGTGCCAGCAGTTTCGACCAACCCCCCTACGAGCAGTACTTC	CASSFDQPPYEQYF	TRBV12-3/TRBV12-4	TRBJ2-7	-	-
TGTGCCTGGAGCGGGAGGGCCGGGACAGATACGCAGTATTTT	CAWSGRAGTDTQYF	TRBV30	TRBJ2-3	TRBD2	-
TGCAGTGCAAGCAGCAGCAGGTACGAGCAGTACTTC	CSASSSRYEQYF	TRBV20-1	TRBJ2-7	-	-